Listed below are T cell receptor beta chains from one sample, sequenced in a study of control samples from healthy donors and cancer patients. The table came from immunoSEQ multiplex PCR; TCRdb's copy has only in-frame clones and leaves some out. The top ten clones hold 15% to 18% of a sample with approximately 84,000 clones, 91% of them seen once. The sample comprised blood. The receptors stem from a man aged 25 to 40 in good health. Both conserved end residues are part of each CDR3. The D gene is left open where the match is weak. Size is omitted from some rows. Given values are once, few, many or a class for expanded clones.

TRBJ1-5 TRBV11-2 - - CASSLGLQNQPQHF TGTGCCAGCAGCTTGGGACTCCAGAATCAGCCCCAGCATTTT
TRBJ1-2 TRBV11-2 TRBD1 - CASSLDRGRGYTF TGTGCCAGCAGTTTAGACAGGGGGAGAGGCTACACCTTC
TRBJ1-2 TRBV15 - - CATSRDGDGYTF TGTGCCACCAGCAGAGACGGAGATGGCTACACCTTC
TRBJ1-5 TRBV7-9 - - CASSLDYVWPQPQHF TGTGCCAGCAGCTTAGACTACGTTTGGCCCCAGCCCCAGCATTTT
TRBJ2-7 TRBV7-9 - - CASSLGTVSYEQYF TGTGCCAGCAGCTTAGGGACAGTCTCCTACGAGCAGTACTTC
TRBJ2-5 TRBV2 TRBD2 - CASRLGTSQETQYF TGTGCCAGCAGGTTGGGGACTAGCCAAGAGACCCAGTACTTC
TRBJ2-5 TRBV5-1 TRBD1 - CASVTTGGSGETQYF TGCGCCAGCGTCACAACAGGGGGTTCGGGAGAGACCCAGTACTTC
TRBJ1-6 TRBV27 TRBD1 few CASSPRTGMNSPLHF TGTGCCAGCAGTCCTAGGACAGGGATGAATTCACCCCTCCACTTT
TRBJ1-5 TRBV23-1 - few CASSPNTPNRDKCSNQPQHF TGCGCCAGCAGCCCTAATACCCCCAACCGGGACAAATGCAGCAATCAGCCCCAGCATTTT
TRBJ2-7 TRBV27 - - CASSFPEVGTVSYEQYF TGTGCCAGCAGTTTCCCGGAAGTCGGGACGGTTTCCTACGAGCAGTACTTC
TRBJ2-3 TRBV5-4 TRBD2 - CASTGLAGTTDTQYF TGTGCCAGCACAGGACTAGCGGGGACCACAGATACGCAGTATTTT
TRBJ2-2 TRBV25-1 TRBD2 - CASRGLAGVGTGELFF TGTGCCAGCAGAGGACTAGCGGGAGTCGGCACCGGGGAGCTGTTTTTT
TRBJ1-5 TRBV12-3/TRBV12-4 TRBD1 - CASSSGGNQPQHF TGTGCCAGCAGTTCAGGGGGTAATCAGCCCCAGCATTTT
TRBJ2-5 TRBV6-5 - - CATTTGRGETQYF TGTGCCACTACGACAGGGAGGGGAGAGACCCAGTACTTC
TRBJ1-1 TRBV6-5 - once CASMRETNTEAFF TGTGCCAGCATGAGAGAGACGAACACTGAAGCTTTCTTT
TRBJ2-3 TRBV6-5 TRBD2 - CASNKRGAPTDTQYF TGTGCCAGCAACAAGCGGGGGGCCCCCACAGATACGCAGTATTTT
TRBJ2-5 TRBV6-1 - - CASSDGLSKETQYF TGTGCCAGCAGTGACGGACTGTCTAAAGAGACCCAGTACTTC
TRBJ2-3 TRBV27 - - CASSLARTDTQYF TGTGCCAGCAGTTTAGCTCGCACAGATACGCAGTATTTT
TRBJ2-3 TRBV5-5 - - CASSLDAGGRSDTQYF TGTGCCAGCAGCTTAGACGCGGGCGGCCGGAGCGATACGCAGTATTTT
TRBJ1-6 TRBV28 - - CASYSGNSPLHF TGTGCCAGCTATTCGGGGAATTCACCCCTCCACTTT